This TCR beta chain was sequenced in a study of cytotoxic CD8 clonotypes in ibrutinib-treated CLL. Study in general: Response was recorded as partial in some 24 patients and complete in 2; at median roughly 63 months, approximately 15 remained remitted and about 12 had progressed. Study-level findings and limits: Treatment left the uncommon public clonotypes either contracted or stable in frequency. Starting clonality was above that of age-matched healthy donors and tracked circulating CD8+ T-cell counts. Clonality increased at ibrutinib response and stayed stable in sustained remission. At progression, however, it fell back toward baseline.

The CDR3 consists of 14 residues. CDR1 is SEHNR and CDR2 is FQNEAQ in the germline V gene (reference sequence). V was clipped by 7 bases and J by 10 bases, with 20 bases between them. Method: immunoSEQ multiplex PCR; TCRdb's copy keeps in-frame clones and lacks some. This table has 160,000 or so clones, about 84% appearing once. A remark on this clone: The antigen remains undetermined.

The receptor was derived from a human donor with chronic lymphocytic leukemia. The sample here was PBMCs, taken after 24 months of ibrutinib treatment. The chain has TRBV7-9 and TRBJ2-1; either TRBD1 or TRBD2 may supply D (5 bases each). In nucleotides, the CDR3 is TGTGCCAGCACGGGGCTGAGTTGGGTAAGCGAGCAGTTCTTC. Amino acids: CASTGLSWVSEQFF.